This TCR beta chain is from a study of CD8+CD57+ T cells in acquired aplastic anemia (dated by TCRdb to between 2017 and 2018). Looking at the study overall: DNA extracted from sorted CD4+ and CD8+ cells had a mean of about 3.3 ug, with a range of roughly 0.2 to 30 ug. CD8+CD57+ expansion was defined as frequency above the mean frequency observed in healthy subjects. The research as a whole found: No significant difference in CD8+ Simpson's diversity was found between patients and healthy controls (P=0.060). About 28 CD8+ CDR3 sequences were found in both patients and controls but appeared to be highly expressed in patients and within the immunodominant clones of the patients.

A word on this clonotype: The antigen it recognizes is unknown. No base-level quality is on record; no much larger clone is a single base apart.

TCR beta VDJ combination and CDR3 sequence profiling used genomic DNA as the template. An Illumina HiSeq 2000 was used for TCR repertoire sequencing. Processing in the source paper ran as follows. TRBV/TRBJ rearrangement plots, CDR3 size and DJ length profiles, and Simpson's diversity index were used to assess repertoires. The most abundant DNA sequence in the deep sequencing data was taken as the immunodominant clone. CDR3 amino acid sequences were screened for sharing across subjects and compared with published repertoires and the VDJdb database. TCRdb ran its own pipeline on the public reads, namely fastp trimming at Q25 and MiXCR clone calling, and kept in-frame beta chains. One record per CDR3 amino acid sequence lists the most common genes and DNA. For this entry, the V and J calls and clone size follow TCRdb and not the study's own pipeline. This sample gives approximately 250,000 distinct CDR3 sequences in total; 82% of them show up just once. The ten largest clones take up about 41% of the sample.

Flow cytometry had shown CD8+CD57+ cell expansion in the patients selected for sequencing. All patients had severe acquired aplastic anemia diagnosed by International Study of Aplastic Anemia and Agranulocytosis and Camitta criteria. Patients had received no therapy at the time of blood sampling. In the study, sorted CD4+ and CD8+ blood T cells from patients with severe aplastic anemia and from healthy subjects underwent deep sequencing of TCR repertoires. Patients were enrolled under clinicaltrials.gov protocols 00001620, 01623167, 00001397, 00071045, 00081523 and 00961064 in the USA. Ficoll-Paque density gradient centrifugation was used to isolate peripheral blood mononuclear cells. Before DNA extraction, CD4+ and CD8+ T cells were sorted with FACS or magnetic beads. Relative to germline, V is 0 bases shorter and J is 9 bases shorter, with 14 bases between their ends. CDR3 length: 14 amino acids, cysteine to phenylalanine. Just the 42-base CDR3 DNA is kept, in frame starting at base 1. Taken from the germline V gene, the CDR1 and CDR2 loops are SGDLS and YYNGEE.

The chain couples TRBV9 to TRBJ2-3; TRBD2 is a weak D gene call, 6 bases matching. The sample comprised sorted CD4+, CD8+, or CD8+CD57+ T cells (not recorded which) from PBMCs. This sequence originates from a human donor with aplastic anemia. The sequenced DNA is TGTGCCAGCAGCGTAGCGGGAGATACCCAGACGCAGTATTTT. The translation is CASSVAGDTQTQYF.